This T cell receptor beta chain was found in a study of CXCR3-negative and CXCR3-positive naive CD8 T cells. The CDR3 totals 15 residues. CDR1 is SEHNR and CDR2 is FQNEAQ in the germline V gene (reference sequence). Triplicate sorting captured some 290,000 cells each from every CD8+ T cell subset. The authors prepared UMI-labeled TRB cDNA libraries by 5' RACE. TCRdb re-called the 5' RACE reads and shows each CDR3 protein once, DNA omitted. Recorded for this sample: about 30,000 distinct CDR3 sequences. Sequencing used memory CD8+ T cells from blood. The TCR sequence derives from a human donor in good health. Some clones in this sample may be carry-over from other donors' samples. The rearrangement links TRBV7-9 to TRBJ1-2; TCRdb proposes TRBD1, but this gene call is untestable without DNA. CDR3 amino acids: CASSSSTGANYGYTF. The whole variable domain, remainder taken from reference TRBV7-9 and TRBJ1-2, is DTGVSQNPRHKITKRGQNVTFRCDPISEHNRLYWYRQTLGQGPEFLTYFQNEAQLEKSRLLSDRFSAERPKGSFSTLEIQRTEQGDSAMYLCASSSSTGANYGYTFGSGTRLTVV.